This T cell receptor beta chain emerged from a study of cytomegalovirus exposure and HLA in healthy donors. Findings of the study overall: It was confirmed in vitro that three of the CMV-associated chains were specific for CMV antigens. The authors later linked a missense DCLRE1C variant to TCR beta V- and J-gene trimming.

Notes on this clone: Its antigen is as yet unknown.

The primer mix had 60 Vbeta and 13 Jbeta primers. Here immunoSEQ multiplex PCR was the method, and the copy in TCRdb shows in-frame clones only, minus some. The sample has roughly 170,000 clones, about 80% seen once. The V gene end was trimmed by 4 bases and the J gene end by 3 bases; junction bases not matched to a gene: 5. The CDR3 has 14 residues. Germline CDR1 SQVTM, CDR2 ANQGSEA. The chain uses TRBV29-1 and TRBJ2-2; 7 nucleotides match TRBD2. The sequencing sample was made of PBMCs. The clonotype comes from a man aged 25 to 40 in good health and CMV-seropositive. CDR3 sequence: CSVGSGTYTGELFF. The CDR3 DNA follows: TGCAGCGTTGGAAGCGGGACCTACACCGGGGAGCTGTTTTTT.